The source of this T cell receptor (beta chain) is a study of cytomegalovirus exposure and HLA in healthy donors listed by TCRdb under 2017. The study in broad terms: In an earlier analysis of some 550 of the donors, around 300 Gb of sequence data and 90 million to 120 million unique TCR beta sequences from 180 million or so T cells were reported. Of the approximately 400 genotyped donors, roughly 85% fell in the genetic ancestry cluster associated with self-reported Caucasian donors. The later analysis used no new phenotypic data to find candidate immune exposures, relying instead on TCR beta sequences and their occurrence across donors. To predict cytomegalovirus infection status, the study brought together high-throughput TCR immunosequencing, statistical association of individual TCRs with disease status, and machine learning. A later genetic analysis took genome-wide SNP genotypes for about 55% of the 666 donors and used that subset as a discovery cohort. In a later analysis, previously published TCR beta repertoires from about 640 donors were re-analyzed and high-resolution HLA genotyping was added so that TCR occurrence patterns could be studied. About 310 gigabases of sequencing data and roughly 90 million unique TCR sequences were included in an early release covering around 600 HLA-typed donors. The study used immunosequencing to profile the T cell repertoires of 600 to 850 subjects and linked those repertoires to cytomegalovirus serostatus. In addition to the first cohort of 666 subjects, a separate validation cohort of 130 or so different subjects was used. An earlier analysis of 587 of the donors used high-throughput TCR beta sequencing to judge whether each TCR beta V gene segment behaved as functional or pseudogenic. Class I and class II HLA loci were covered by the typing at four-digit resolution. Among 300 to 500 genotyped donors of the cohort, an average of roughly 230,000 unique TCR beta nucleotide sequences was sequenced per donor, of which approximately 19% were non-productive. Typing coverage varied by locus: about 620-630 donors for A, B, C, DRB1 and DQB1; approximately 520 for DQA1; around 570 for DPA1; 400 to 480 for DPB1. The study was designed to test whether signatures of past pathogen exposure could be identified by cataloging public T cell receptors. All discovery cohort repertoires had been generated on a single sequencing platform. Because of strong linkage in the cohort, 5 or 6 DR-DQ haplotypes were treated as single units for association and clustering. Alongside the repertoire data, information on donor age, sex, ethnicity and CMV serostatus was compiled.

As encoded in the germline V gene, CDR1 is SGHRS while CDR2 is YFSETQ. The CDR3 contains 11 residues, cysteine and phenylalanine counted. CDR3 DNA only is kept here, 33 bases in frame from base 1. At the junction V is shortened by 1 base and J by 6 bases, with 5 bases in between. Receptors were amplified or captured by the immunoSEQ multiplex PCR assay. For the multiplex PCR, a mixture combining 60 forward primers for TCR Vbeta segments and 13 reverse primers for TCR Jbeta segments was used. The CDR3 region of rearranged TCR beta genes was amplified from genomic DNA by a multiplex PCR assay. The Illumina HiSeq System was used to sequence the amplified TCR beta libraries as 87-base-pair reads. In the paper's pipeline: A later analysis tallied 80 million to 95 million unique TCR beta chains across the 550 to 850 repertoires, and around 9.9 million of those chains were shared by two or more donors. A nearest-neighbor algorithm error-corrected the raw reads and collapsed the reads into unique sequences, merging closely related sequences to remove PCR and sequencing errors. To assign V, D and J gene segments, CDR3 sequences were aligned to IMGT reference sequences. For a sequence to be retained, a match of at least six nucleotides was required to both a V gene segment and a J gene segment. A rearrangement was called productive if the CDR3 had no stop codons and remained in frame with V and J, and every other rearrangement was called non-productive. CDR3 was defined according to IMGT convention as the region running from the second conserved V-encoded cysteine to the conserved J-encoded phenylalanine. The earlier analysis of roughly 590 of the donors excluded any sequence lacking an unambiguous match to a single V gene segment. In an earlier analysis of 587 of the donors, a V segment was called functional when productive rearrangements were above 56.7%, and segregating when the standard deviation between donors exceeded 5%. A statistical classification framework was developed to diagnose cytomegalovirus status using the catalog of TCR beta chain sequences. V and J gene assignment, in a later analysis, came from comparing TCR nucleotide sequences with IMGT/GENE-DB human TR gene sequences. A later analysis assigned CDR3 sequences and most-parsimonious VDJ recombination scenarios with the TCRdist pipeline. In a later analysis, each TCR beta chain was defined by its CDR3 amino acid sequence together with its V-gene family, and reads lacking a unique V-gene family were excluded. To address suspected cross-contamination and a sequencing artifact, a later analysis removed over 500 highly shared, low-generation-probability nucleotide sequences. In a later analysis, a clonal expansion index was calculated for each public chain from normalized within-repertoire ranks of inferred template counts. In a later analysis, generation probabilities were computed with a VDJ recombination model fitted to out-of-frame rearrangements, and the resulting probabilities were checked against IGoR. In a later analysis, hypergeometric tests were used to score TCR-TCR, TCR-HLA and TCR-CMV co-occurrence, with a repertoire-size bias correction applied to TCR pairs. In a later analysis, false discovery rates were estimated by permuting HLA or CMV assignments 20 times. In a later analysis, co-occurring TCRs were grouped with DBSCAN, and TCRdist sequence similarity was added when clustering was performed within HLA-allele-positive subsets. For co-occurrence clustering, repertoires with fewer than 30,000 or more than 120,000 public chains were excluded, along with five repertoires with anomalous nucleotide sharing. The table comes from immuneACCESS by way of TCRdb, which keeps in-frame sequences with V and J called. Part of the clones is missing from these tables; in studies checked, under half for an unresolved V gene and the rest for unknown reasons. For V, J and clone size, that table is used; D and trimming come from the DNA. The sample records 180,000 or so clones, 75% to 85% of which are singletons. Around 1.5% of the sample is in the top ten clones.

In total, over 600 healthy bone marrow donors made up the cohort. At the time of sampling, all cohort members were nominally healthy, though unrecorded immune exposures were likely present. The donor was CMV seronegative and was included in the group of a few hundred seronegative cohort members. Each donor provided a peripheral blood sample, and peripheral blood mononuclear cells were used for TCR beta sequencing. Genomic DNA was extracted from the blood cell samples with the Qiagen DNeasy Blood Extraction Kit. General findings and caveats noted by the study authors: This cohort had only TCR beta chains sequenced, and the lack of alpha or paired-chain data limited which features could be detected. A later analysis found that TCR association rates varied across HLA loci, with DRB1 alleles showing the most associated TCRs and HLA-C alleles the fewest. Correlated functional status among segregating V segments might reflect linkage disequilibrium, but an unknown experimental factor could not be ruled out. In vitro tests confirmed that three of the cytomegalovirus-associated TCR beta chains recognize cytomegalovirus antigens. A later genetic analysis reported fewer N-insertions in productive TCRs among donors in an Asian-associated ancestry cluster than the approximately 670-donor mean. The classifier was reported to diagnose cytomegalovirus status with high specificity and sensitivity in both the original and validation cohorts. Most TCR sequences were seen in very few donors, while some public TCRs were found in many individuals. It was suggested by the authors that the approach could potentially be generalized to other disease states and immunological phenotypes. Assigning TCR associations to individual alleles was difficult when HLA alleles, especially DR and DQ, strongly co-occurred. Because HLA typing was missing for some donors at each locus, association tests included only the typed subset. Because the 87-base-pair reads could not distinguish some IMGT-functional V segments, including TRBV6-2 and TRBV6-3, those segments were excluded. In a later genetic analysis, a missense DCLRE1C variant was associated with V-gene and J-gene trimming of TCR beta chains, and the association was replicated in an independent cohort. Presence/absence analyses assumed roughly uniform sequencing depth across donors, an assumption that may not hold. A group of highly shared sequence variants was considered likely to be a technical artifact of the sequencing pipeline. At a false discovery rate of 0.05, a later analysis linked about 17,000 TCR beta sequences to specific HLA alleles. A later analysis found that most CMV-associated TCR beta chains appeared HLA-restricted, with HLA associations seemingly driven largely by CMV exposure. According to a later analysis, parvovirus B19, influenza, CMV and Epstein-Barr virus appeared linked to several top co-occurrence clusters. A total of 164 TCR beta chains were listed by the study as associated with cytomegalovirus. Over 15 rarely observed V segments, including chromosome 9 orphons, were excluded from the earlier analysis of approximately 500 of the donors because counts were too low. Compared with equally common non-associated chains, HLA-associated TCR beta chains in a later analysis were more clonally expanded and had lower generation probabilities. In an earlier analysis of around 500 of the donors, most TCR beta V segments appeared in productive rearrangements about 90% or about 30% of the time, broadly matching IMGT annotations. A further reported finding was that TCR beta sequences accurately predicted the HLA-A and HLA-B alleles for most subjects in the first cohort. Immune exposure information for the cohort was limited to CMV serostatus.

Only one count was recorded for this clone. Its specific antigen is unknown. No base qualities exist here, and no much larger clone lies one base off it. The source material was PBMCs. The V and J segments used are TRBV5-1 and TRBJ2-7; confidence is insufficient to name the D gene. This TCR came from a man in his late teens or twenties in good health and CMV-seronegative. The CDR3 corresponds to CASSLSGEQYF. At the DNA level, the sequence is TGCGCCAGCAGCTTGTCCGGCGAGCAGTACTTC.